The 14 T cell receptor beta chains given below trace back to one sample, sequenced in a study of shared clonotypes between healthy human individuals. Sequenced by immunoSEQ multiplex PCR; TCRdb stores in-frame clones only, minus some. Of roughly 1 million clones in the sample, more than 65% were seen once. The sample comprised memory CD4+ T cells sorted from blood. The subset denotes: CD45RA-negative fraction. These receptor sequences come from a man aged 18 to 35 in good health.

This sequence joins TRBV7-3 and TRBJ2-3; D is undetermined. CDR3 length equals 14 residues. Germline V gene sequence: CDR1 SGHTA, CDR2 FQGTGA. The V end lost 5 bases, the J end lost 2 bases, and 11 bases lay between the germline ends. The chain's CDR3 is CASSEPPFTDTQYF. The CDR3 region has the DNA TGTGCCAGCAGCGAGCCCCCTTTCACAGATACGCAGTATTTT.

The sample holds a few counts of this clone. The chain joins TRBV28 to TRBJ1-1, with 8 positions matching TRBD1. Germline CDR1 is MDHEN and CDR2 is SYDVKM. There are 17 residues in the CDR3. V was pared by 5 bases and J by 0 bases, with 11 bases of the junction left unmatched. The CDR3 coding sequence is TGTGCCAGCAGTGGGGGGGACAGGCCCAATCTGAACACTGAAGCTTTCTTT. This translates into CASSGGDRPNLNTEAFF.

The chain couples TRBV5-6 to TRBJ1-3; D remains ambiguous. CDR1 is SGHDT, CDR2 YYEEEE, per germline. The CDR3 runs 15 residues. The germline V and J ends were trimmed by 2 bases and 8 bases, with 17 bases remaining between them. The CDR3 reads CASSFRSLGKDTIYF. In DNA form, the CDR3 reads TGTGCCAGCAGCTTTCGGAGTTTAGGGAAAGACACCATATATTTT.

The V gene is TRBV6-5, the J gene TRBJ2-5; maybe TRBD1 (5 bases). This CDR3 contains 15 residues. V was shortened by 2 bases and J by 7 bases, with 17 bases between the two germline ends. CDR1 is MNHEY, CDR2 SVGAGI, per germline. Written as DNA, the CDR3 is TGTGCCAGCAGTTACGGCGCAGGGCCCCTGTGGACCCAGTACTTC. This translates into CASSYGAGPLWTQYF.

The chain couples TRBV30 to TRBJ2-7, with D perhaps being TRBD1 or TRBD2 (5 bases each). Trimming removed 4 bases from V and 2 bases from J, with 12 bases in between. CDR3 length equals 13 residues. Germline CDR1 GTSNPN, CDR2 SVGIG (reference sequence). The CDR3 here is CAWTASGPYEQYF. In DNA, the CDR3 is TGTGCCTGGACCGCGTCGGGGCCCTACGAGCAGTACTTC.

The sample holds a few counts of this clone. V and J are TRBV5-1 and TRBJ2-3, with D hard to call. This CDR3 region has 13 residues. V dropped 2 bases and J dropped 4 bases, with 8 bases sitting between them. Germline-derived CDR1 and CDR2 are SGHRS and YFSETQ. The CDR3 is CASSFRRADTQYF. The CDR3 region has the DNA TGCGCCAGCAGCTTTAGAAGGGCAGATACGCAGTATTTT.

V is TRBV6-5 and J is TRBJ2-7; 9 bases line up with TRBD1. Germline V lookup: CDR1 MNHEY, CDR2 SVGAGI. This CDR3 has 14 amino acids. Germline trimming cut 6 bases from V and 2 bases from J; bases unmatched to any gene: 5. The DNA for the CDR3 is TGTGCCAGCAGGGATACAGGGGGCGCCTACGAGCAGTACTTC. Amino acids: CASRDTGGAYEQYF.

The CDR3 nucleotides are TGTGCCAGCAGACAGGGGGCTGGGTACGAGCAGTACTTC. As protein: CASRQGAGYEQYF. The rearrangement links TRBV5-6 to TRBJ2-7, with 9 bases aligning to TRBD1. This CDR3 region has 13 residues. The germline V gene has CDR1 SGHDT and CDR2 YYEEEE. J was trimmed by 4 bases and V by 5 bases; bases with no gene match: 4. The full variable domain, in which reference TRBV5-6 and TRBJ2-7 provide the parts outside the CDR3, is DAGVTQSPTHLIKTRGQQVTLRCSPKSGHDTVSWYQQALGQGPQFIFQYYEEEERQRGNFPDRFSGHQFPNYSSELNVNALLLGDSALYLCASRQGAGYEQYFGPGTRLTVT.

The chain joins TRBV14 to TRBJ1-1; D ambiguous. The germline V and J ends were trimmed by 5 bases and 1 base, with 5 bases remaining between them. Germline V lookup: CDR1 SGHDN, CDR2 FVKESK. The CDR3 loop spans 12 amino acids. CDR3 residues: CASSNRNTEAFF. CDR3 sequence (DNA): TGTGCCAGCAGCAACAGGAACACTGAAGCTTTCTTT.

This clone was counted once. Other nucleotide sequences from this sample produce the same CDR3. This chain uses TRBV6-6 with TRBJ2-5; unclear D gene. The germline V and J ends were trimmed by 5 bases and 4 bases, with 2 bases remaining between them. Germline-derived CDR1 and CDR2 are MNHNY and SVGAGI (reference sequence). This CDR3 spans 10 amino acids. CDR3 amino acids: CASSRETQYF. CDR3 nucleotide sequence: TGTGCCAGCAGTAGAGAGACCCAGTACTTC.

This clone has only one observation. The CDR3 here is CASSASMVAETQYF. The CDR3, as DNA: TGTGCCAGCAGCGCCTCGATGGTGGCGGAGACCCAGTACTTC. The chain recombines TRBV9 with TRBJ2-5, with D unresolved. Germline CDR1 is SGDLS and CDR2 is YYNGEE. Trimming took 3 bases from V and 5 from J, leaving 14 bases between them. The CDR3 is made up of 14 amino acids.

V and J are TRBV9 and TRBJ1-6, with D possibly matching TRBD1 (6 bases). The V gene lost 4 bases and the J gene lost 0 bases, with 17 bases spanning the gap. CDR3 length: 18 amino acids. Germline assignment: CDR1 SGDLS and CDR2 YYNGEE. The CDR3 DNA reads as TGTGCCAGCAGCCCAGGTGGACAGCTTGACTCCTATAATTCACCCCTCCACTTT. Amino acids: CASSPGGQLDSYNSPLHF.

This sequence joins TRBV7-9 and TRBJ2-1; 16 nucleotides align to TRBD2. V lost 4 bases, J lost 11 bases, and 2 bases stayed unmatched. The CDR3 covers 14 residues. CDR1 is SEHNR and CDR2 is FQNEAQ in the germline V gene (reference sequence). The chain's CDR3 is CASSSGLAGGQQFF. The CDR3 region has the DNA TGTGCCAGCAGCTCGGGACTAGCGGGGGGGCAGCAGTTCTTC.

For this clone: Additional DNA sequences in this sample encode the identical CDR3. The chain has TRBV11-2 and TRBJ1-5; perhaps TRBD1 as D (6 bases). V dropped 1 base and J dropped 2 bases, with 9 bases sitting between them. The germline V gene encodes CDR1 SGHAT and CDR2 FQNNGV. The CDR3 length is 15 residues. The CDR3: CASSLGGAGNQPQHF. The CDR3 DNA is TGTGCCAGCAGCTTAGGGGGGGCCGGCAATCAGCCCCAGCATTTT.